This T cell receptor (beta chain) was found in a study of T cell clones after liver transplantation. Study results and caveats: Compared with third party-reactive sequences, donor-reactive ones declined more, independent of withdrawal success.

About this clone: Its antigen is unknown.

Proliferating CFSE-low MLR cells were sequenced to define alloreactive TCRbeta sequences. Deletions cut 6 bases from V and 7 bases from J, with 15 bases between. CDR3 length equals 13 residues. CDR1 is MNHEY and CDR2 is SVGAGI in the germline V gene. The method was immunoSEQ multiplex PCR; TCRdb's version includes in-frame clones alone and lacks a portion of them. The table has about 630 clones, approximately 53% seen once. This clonotype was obtained from a human patient who received a liver transplant. Some T cells may be transferred from the graft donor. The sample comprised CD4+ T cells from cultured PBMCs. The chain couples TRBV6-5 to TRBJ1-2; D uncertain. The CDR3 loop is CASRDSNVRGYTF. The DNA of the CDR3 is TGTGCCAGCAGAGATTCAAACGTACGTGGCTACACCTTC.